This is a list of T cell receptor beta chains from one sample in a study of blood T cell repertoires in COVID-19. The protocol was immunoSEQ multiplex PCR, while the TCRdb copy is restricted to in-frame clones and leaves out a portion. The profile shows 70,000 to 100,000 clones, less than 80% of them singletons. The sequencing sample was made of peripheral blood. The receptor source for this set is a woman aged 45-59 years with acute or convalescent COVID-19. Each CDR3 is given with its conserved first and last residue. D genes are given only for firm matches. Only some rows state a clone size, as once, few, many or a class for expanded clones.

d_gene	abundance	v_gene	j_gene	CDR3nt	CDR3aa
TRBD1	NA	TRBV18	TRBJ1-2	TGTGCCAGCTCACAAACAGGGACAGAAGCTGGTTATGGCTACACCTTC	CASSQTGTEAGYGYTF
NA	NA	TRBV28	TRBJ2-7	TGTGCCAGCAACTTGCAGGGGTACTCCTACGAGCAGTACTTC	CASNLQGYSYEQYF
NA	NA	TRBV9	TRBJ2-2	TGTGCCAGCAGCGCTGGGGGGACCGGGGAGCTGTTTTTT	CASSAGGTGELFF
TRBD1	NA	TRBV7-2	TRBJ1-2	TGTGCCAGCAGCTTACACCCGGGACAGGGGGCGCAACCCGGCTACACCTTC	CASSLHPGQGAQPGYTF
NA	few	TRBV28	TRBJ1-2	TGTGCCAGCACCCCTTTCAACGGCGCAGGCGGCTACACCTTC	CASTPFNGAGGYTF
NA	NA	TRBV7-9	TRBJ2-2	TGTGCCAGCGGAGCATTCGGTACCGGGGAGCTGTTTTTT	CASGAFGTGELFF
TRBD1	few	TRBV5-8	TRBJ2-3	TGTGCCAGCAGCATCGGACAGGGGCCCACAGATACGCAGTATTTT	CASSIGQGPTDTQYF
NA	NA	TRBV28	TRBJ2-2	TGTGCCATCAGATCAGGGAACACCGGGGAGCTGTTTTTT	CAIRSGNTGELFF
TRBD2	NA	TRBV4-2	TRBJ2-7	TGTGCCAGCAGCCAGGCGGGGGAGGACGAGCAGTACTTC	CASSQAGEDEQYF
TRBD1	few	TRBV28	TRBJ1-1	TGTGCCAGCAGTTTAGAGGGGGCTAACACTGAAGCTTTCTTT	CASSLEGANTEAFF
NA	NA	TRBV18	TRBJ1-5	TGTGCCAGCTCACCAGGGGGGAACAATCAGCCCCAGCATTTT	CASSPGGNNQPQHF
TRBD1	few	TRBV7-8	TRBJ1-5	TGTGCCAGCAGCCGACAGGGTGAACAGCCCCAGCATTTT	CASSRQGEQPQHF
NA	many	TRBV27	TRBJ1-2	TGTGCCAGCAGTTTATCAGGGGGTTACGGGAAAGGCTATGGCTACACCTTC	CASSLSGGYGKGYGYTF
NA	few	TRBV10-2	TRBJ2-3	TGCGCCAGCAGTGAACTGGCTAGCGGCACAGATACGCAGTATTTT	CASSELASGTDTQYF